Following are 20 T cell receptor beta chains from one sample sequenced in a study of blood T cell repertoires in COVID-19. The data were produced by immunoSEQ multiplex PCR, yet TCRdb's version contains in-frame clones alone and is incomplete. This table holds 60,000 or so clones, under 80% found once. The sequencing input was PBMCs or T cells enriched from blood (not recorded which). Every receptor here comes from an older woman who had been exposed to COVID-19.

This clone turned up a few times. Other nucleotide sequences from this sample produce the same CDR3. This rearrangement joins TRBV9 to TRBJ2-3; D call uncertain. V gave up 2 bases and J gave up 0 bases, with 7 bases separating them. Looked up from germline, CDR1 is SGDLS and CDR2 is YYNGEE. CDR3 length: 14 residues. The CDR3 protein is CASSVVPSTDTQYF. In nucleotides, the CDR3 is TGTGCCAGCAGCGTTGTCCCTAGCACAGATACGCAGTATTTT.

The rearrangement links TRBV3-1 (or the pseudogene TRBV3-2) to TRBJ2-5, with a tentative D call TRBD2 (5 bases). The CDR3 extends over 17 amino acids. The germline CDR1 and CDR2 sequences are LGHDT and YNNKEL (reference sequence). The V gene lost 1 base and the J gene lost 1 base, with 16 bases spanning the gap. The CDR3 sequence is CASSQGRRWHPQETQYF. The CDR3 DNA is TGTGCCAGCAGCCAAGGCCGGAGGTGGCATCCCCAAGAGACCCAGTACTTC.

This clone came up a few times. Distinct nucleotide sequences in the sample also encode this CDR3. The CDR3 DNA is TGTGCCAGCAGCTTATCGACAGGGAACACTGAAGCTTTCTTT. It specifies CASSLSTGNTEAFF. The chain combines TRBV7-2 with TRBJ1-1; TRBD1 is a possible D gene (6 bases). The germline gives CDR1 SGHTA, CDR2 FQGNSA. V was trimmed by 2 bases and J by 1 base, leaving 8 bases between them. CDR3 size: 14 residues.

The V call is TRBV19, the J call TRBJ1-6, with D possibly TRBD1 on 6 matching bases. The V gene's germline CDR1 is LNHDA and CDR2 SQIVND (reference sequence). The CDR3 spans 13 residues. The V gene lost 11 bases and the J gene lost 5 bases, with 13 bases spanning the gap. CDR3 DNA sequence: TGTGCCTGCAGACAGGCCCATAATTCACCCCTCCACTTT. This translates into CACRQAHNSPLHF.

This chain uses TRBV11-2 with TRBJ2-1; D might be TRBD1 (6 bases). Germline CDR1 SGHAT, CDR2 FQNNGV. V was clipped by 5 bases and J by 7 bases, with 15 bases between them. This CDR3 contains 14 residues. The CDR3 sequence is CASSPPGDVNEQFF. The CDR3 DNA follows: TGTGCCAGCAGCCCCCCAGGGGACGTAAATGAGCAGTTCTTC.

V usage is TRBV28 and J usage is TRBJ2-5, with 10 positions matching TRBD1. Germline V gene sequence: CDR1 MDHEN, CDR2 SYDVKM. The CDR3 length is 15 residues. Unmatched junction bases numbered 6, after V lost 4 bases and J lost 4 bases. The CDR3 DNA reads as TGTGCCAGCAGTTCTCCGGGACAGGGGCGAGAGACCCAGTACTTC. Its translation: CASSSPGQGRETQYF.

The genes are TRBV27 and TRBJ2-1; 10 nucleotides agree with TRBD1. Germline loops: CDR1 MNHEY, CDR2 SMNVEV (reference sequence). With 9 bases clipped from V and 6 bases from J, the junction kept 2 bases outside the gene matches. The CDR3 has 12 residues. In DNA, the CDR3 is TGTGCCAGTCGGACAGGGGGCAATGAGCAGTTCTTC. It specifies CASRTGGNEQFF.

This clone was observed once. This chain joins TRBV19 and TRBJ1-1, with 12 bases aligning to TRBD1. CDR1 and CDR2 (germline): LNHDA, SQIVND (reference sequence). This CDR3 spans 16 amino acids. Losses at the gene ends were 3 bases for V and 4 bases for J; bases not matched to a gene: 6. The chain's CDR3 is CASSIGTGGVGTEAFF. CDR3 nucleotide sequence: TGTGCCAGTAGTATCGGGACAGGGGGCGTAGGCACTGAAGCTTTCTTT.

The chain links TRBV30 to TRBJ1-2; 7 bases fit TRBD1. Per germline, CDR1 GTSNPN and CDR2 SVGIG (reference sequence). Trimming took 3 bases from V and 8 from J; bases not matched to a gene: 9. This CDR3 is built from 13 residues. The chain's CDR3 is CAWRHQGVHGYTF. DNA for the CDR3: TGTGCCTGGAGGCACCAGGGGGTCCACGGCTACACCTTC.

The V gene is TRBV7-9, the J gene TRBJ1-1; D not resolved. The CDR3 is 12 residues long. V dropped 1 base and J dropped 8 bases, with 8 bases sitting between them. Germline lookup yields CDR1 SEHNR and CDR2 FQNEAQ (reference sequence). The CDR3: CASSLGELEAFF. The CDR3 nucleotides read TGTGCCAGCAGCTTAGGAGAGCTCGAAGCTTTCTTT.

This rearrangement joins TRBV28 to TRBJ1-2, with unresolved D. With 5 bases removed from V and 4 bases from J, the gap between germline ends came to 20 bases. The CDR3 totals 16 residues. Germline V gives CDR1 MDHEN, CDR2 SYDVKM. For the CDR3, the DNA is TGTGCCAGCAGTCCCCATCCCCCCTTGGCGGGCTATGGCTACACCTTC. It encodes CASSPHPPLAGYGYTF.

The V and J genes are TRBV5-1 and TRBJ2-3, with D perhaps matching TRBD1 (5 bases). The ends were cut back, 4 bases at V and 6 bases at J, with 18 bases in the middle. CDR3 length equals 15 residues. Germline-derived CDR1 and CDR2 are SGHRS and YFSETQ. CDR3 coding DNA: TGCGCCAGCAGCCCCGGACACGACGTCCTGGATACGCAGTATTTT. It encodes CASSPGHDVLDTQYF.

The chain combines TRBV30 with TRBJ1-4; D possibly corresponds to TRBD1 (5 bases). Between the trimmed V and J ends, which lost 4 bases and 7 bases, there was a span of 19 bases. CDR1 is GTSNPN, CDR2 SVGIG, per germline (reference sequence). The CDR3 has 15 amino acids. The CDR3 coding sequence is TGTGCCTGGACTGGGCGGCAGGGCCATCGTGAAAAACTGTTTTTT. Protein: CAWTGRQGHREKLFF.

This sequence joins TRBV2 and TRBJ1-1, with D possibly being TRBD1 (5 bases). Trimming shortened V by 2 bases and J by 4 bases, and 8 bases separated the two germline ends. This CDR3 has 13 amino acids. CDR1 is SNHLY, CDR2 FYNNEI, per germline. CDR3 residues: CASSEIGATEAFF. The CDR3 DNA reads as TGTGCCAGCAGTGAAATTGGGGCCACTGAAGCTTTCTTT.

The gene calls are TRBV30 and TRBJ2-7, with 7 bases that match TRBD2. The V segment lost 0 bases and the J segment 4 bases; nucleotides outside the gene matches: 0. Germline assignment: CDR1 GTSNPN and CDR2 SVGIG (reference sequence). This CDR3 is built from 12 residues. The CDR3 spells CAWSVAGYEQYF. The CDR3 DNA sequence: TGTGCCTGGAGTGTAGCGGGGTACGAGCAGTACTTC.

The rearrangement uses TRBV11-2 and TRBJ1-6, with TRBD1 matching 10 bases. The CDR3 has 16 amino acids. The V gene end was trimmed by 5 bases and the J gene end by 10 bases; junction bases not matched to a gene: 11. Germline lookup yields CDR1 SGHAT and CDR2 FQNNGV. This CDR3 is CASSVRPGQGYSPLHF. CDR3 DNA: TGTGCCAGCAGCGTCAGACCGGGACAGGGGTACTCACCCCTCCACTTT.

The V and J genes are TRBV11-2 and TRBJ1-6; 8 nucleotides agree with TRBD1. V was clipped by 6 bases and J by 7 bases; unmatched bases: 5. Germline CDR1 reads SGHAT; CDR2 reads FQNNGV. The CDR3 is 14 amino acids. CDR3 in amino acids: CASRDYRGNSPLHF. As DNA, the CDR3 is TGTGCCAGCAGGGATTACAGGGGGAATTCACCCCTCCACTTT.

This clone has just a few counts. This sequence joins TRBV11-3 and TRBJ1-3, with a tentative D call TRBD1 (5 bases). The CDR3 consists of 15 residues. The germline V gene encodes CDR1 SGHNT and CDR2 YENEEA. Trimming removed 6 bases from V and 0 bases from J, with 12 bases in between. CDR3 nucleotide sequence: TGTGCCAGCAGTCTTCAGGGTTCCTCTGGAAACACCATATATTTT. Encoded protein: CASSLQGSSGNTIYF.

V usage is TRBV6-5 and J usage is TRBJ1-1; D possibly corresponds to TRBD1 (5 bases). Germline CDR1 is MNHEY and CDR2 is SVGAGI. V dropped 0 bases and J dropped 6 bases, with 8 bases sitting between them. The CDR3 has 13 amino acids. CDR3 sequence reads: CASSYSQVAEAFF. The DNA of the CDR3 is TGTGCCAGCAGTTACTCACAGGTGGCTGAAGCTTTCTTT.

The chain combines TRBV6-5 with TRBJ2-3; 9 positions agree with TRBD2. The CDR3 has 15 residues. Germline V gives CDR1 MNHEY, CDR2 SVGAGI. The V and J ends lost 4 bases and 2 bases, in that order; junction bases with no gene match: 4. The CDR3 loop reads CASSLSGGSTDTQYF. In DNA form, the CDR3 reads TGTGCCAGCAGTTTAAGCGGGGGGTCCACAGATACGCAGTATTTT.